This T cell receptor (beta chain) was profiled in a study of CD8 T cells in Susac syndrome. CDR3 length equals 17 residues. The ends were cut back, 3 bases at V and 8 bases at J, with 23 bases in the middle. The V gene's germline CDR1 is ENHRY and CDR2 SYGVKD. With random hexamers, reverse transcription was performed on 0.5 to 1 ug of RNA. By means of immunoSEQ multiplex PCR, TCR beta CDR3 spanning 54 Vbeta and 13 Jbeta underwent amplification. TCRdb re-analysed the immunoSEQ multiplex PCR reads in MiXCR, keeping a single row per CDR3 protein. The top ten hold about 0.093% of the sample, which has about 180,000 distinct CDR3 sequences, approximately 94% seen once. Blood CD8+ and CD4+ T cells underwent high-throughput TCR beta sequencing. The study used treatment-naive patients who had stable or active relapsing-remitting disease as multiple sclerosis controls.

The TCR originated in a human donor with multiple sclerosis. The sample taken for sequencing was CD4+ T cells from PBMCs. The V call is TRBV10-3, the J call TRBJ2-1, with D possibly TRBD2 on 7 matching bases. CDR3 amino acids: CAISDVRWGGAIDEQFF. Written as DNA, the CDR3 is TGTGCCATCAGTGACGTAAGATGGGGGGGGGCCATCGATGAGCAGTTCTTC.